Below, 24 T cell receptor beta chains from the same sample are listed, as sequenced in a study of T cells in Graves' hyperthyroidism and ophthalmopathy (dated 2019 in TCRdb). The library was made by multiplex PCR. The sequencing machine was an Illumina HiSeq 2000. Amplification of TCR beta CDR3 regions was carried out from RNA transcripts. The TCR CDR3 was subjected to a first round of RT-PCR using the HTBI primer set and the Qiagen OneStep RT-PCR kit. TCRdb's own reprocessing of the public reads used fastp at Q25 and MiXCR and kept productive beta chains. Each CDR3 protein appears once, grouped with its most common genes and DNA. This sample comprises about 560,000 distinct CDR3 sequences, roughly 17% of them detected only once. The top ten clones comprise 15% to 20% of the sample. The source material was blood. The receptors originated from a woman younger than 30 with Graves' hyperthyroidism.

The table lists this clonotype with a few counts. This chain uses TRBV24-1 with TRBJ1-2; 7 bases match TRBD1. Trimming cost V 3 bases and J 4 bases; bases outside gene matches: 10. The CDR3 contains 16 residues. The V gene's germline CDR1 is KGHDR and CDR2 SFDVKD. The DNA of the CDR3 is TGTGCCACCAGTGATGCGGGACAGTTAGGTGGCTATGGCTACACCTTC. Translation: CATSDAGQLGGYGYTF.

The chain recombines TRBV3-1 with TRBJ2-7; 7 bases align to TRBD1. Germline CDR1 LGHDT, CDR2 YNNKEL (reference sequence). V gave up 0 bases and J gave up 2 bases; unmatched junction bases: 16. This CDR3 has 19 residues. CDR3 in DNA: TGTGCCAGCAGCCAAGATTTAATTTATAACGACAGGGTTGCCTACGAGCAGTACTTC. Amino acids: CASSQDLIYNDRVAYEQYF.

In this sample, this clonotype turned up many times. The V call is TRBV6-2 or TRBV6-3, the J call TRBJ2-5, with no clear D. The CDR3 spans 15 residues. From germline, CDR1 is MNHEY and CDR2 SVGEGT. The V and J ends lost 0 bases and 0 bases respectively, with 8 bases between them. The CDR3 bases are TGTGCCAGCAGTTACTCCAGTAACTACCAAGAGACCCAGTACTTC. This sequence encodes CASSYSSNYQETQYF.

The chain recombines TRBV12-5 with TRBJ2-7; 13 bases match TRBD2. The CDR3 consists of 16 residues. Germline-derived CDR1 and CDR2 are LGHNT and FRNRAP. Trimming at V came to 7 bases and at J to 5 bases, leaving 11 bases not matched to a gene. The CDR3 is CASAPGLAGDIDEQYF. The CDR3 nucleotides are TGTGCTAGTGCCCCTGGACTAGCGGGAGATATAGACGAGCAGTACTTC.

With regard to this clonotype: An end of the junction differs from the germline gene, which may be a read error. CDR3 loop: CASGVQGSGNTIYF. The CDR3, as DNA: TGTGCCAGCGGCGTACAGGGTTCTGGAAACACCATATATTTT. The chain joins TRBV9 to TRBJ1-3; possible D gene TRBD1, 6 bases. The CDR3 extends over 14 amino acids. Germline V gene data show CDR1 as SGDLS and CDR2 as YYNGEE.

The chain combines TRBV4-1 with TRBJ1-4; D is possibly TRBD1 (5 bases). Germline assignment: CDR1 MGHRA and CDR2 YSYEKL. This CDR3 has 13 amino acids. The germline V and J ends were trimmed by 4 bases and 7 bases, with 10 bases remaining between them. The CDR3: CASSPPGSEKLFF. CDR3 DNA: TGCGCCAGCAGCCCGCCAGGGAGTGAAAAACTGTTTTTT.

This clonotype was seen ten or more times. The rearrangement uses TRBV12-3 or TRBV12-4 and TRBJ1-5; D is unclear. Trimming cost V 1 base and J 3 bases, with 13 bases left between them. The CDR3 consists of 16 residues. The CDR3 bases are TGTGCCAGCAGTTTAGGGGGAAGAGCTTCCAATCAGCCCCAGCATTTT. Translating gives CASSLGGRASNQPQHF.

This clonotype occurred a few times. The chain employs TRBV9 and TRBJ1-3; D possibly corresponds to TRBD1 (5 bases). Germline values: CDR1 SGDLS, CDR2 YYNGEE. The CDR3 runs to 15 residues. Between the trimmed V and J ends, which lost 4 bases and 4 bases, there was a span of 15 bases. CDR3 residues: CASSPVGLLGNTIYF. CDR3 nucleotide sequence: TGTGCCAGCAGCCCCGTGGGACTTCTAGGAAACACCATATATTTT.

V is TRBV12-3 or TRBV12-4 and J is TRBJ1-1, with 11 bases aligning to TRBD1. The CDR3 length is 14 residues. Trimming cost V 5 bases and J 8 bases; bases outside gene matches: 7. Here the CDR3 reads CASSPPGTGGEAFF. CDR3 DNA sequence: TGTGCCAGCAGTCCCCCCGGGACAGGGGGAGAAGCTTTCTTT.

This clonotype was seen at least ten times. The V call is TRBV7-3, the J call TRBJ1-4; no definite D call. The germline V gene has CDR1 SGHTA and CDR2 FQGTGA. This CDR3 spans 13 amino acids. Trimming removed 5 bases at V and 8 bases at J, with 12 bases between. The CDR3 protein is CASSLVMGEKLFF. The DNA for the CDR3 is TGTGCCAGCAGCCTTGTCATGGGAGAAAAACTGTTTTTT.

The sample holds many counts of this clonotype. The genes are TRBV30 and TRBJ1-1; tentative D call: TRBD1 (6 bases). The CDR3 is 12 amino acids. Germline CDR1 GTSNPN, CDR2 SVGIG (reference sequence). The V and J ends lost 8 bases and 1 base respectively, with 11 bases between them. CDR3 residues: CAVAGQNTEAFF. The CDR3 coding sequence is TGTGCCGTTGCGGGACAGAACACTGAAGCTTTCTTT.

V usage is TRBV20-1 and J usage is TRBJ1-5, with D possibly matching TRBD1 (5 bases). Trimming took off 0 bases at V and 3 bases at J, with 12 bases between the two ends. Germline CDR1 reads DFQATT; CDR2 reads SNEGSKA (reference sequence). There are 15 residues in the CDR3. Here the CDR3 reads CSARDRPGPNQPQHF. The CDR3 DNA sequence: TGCAGTGCTAGAGATAGACCGGGGCCCAATCAGCCCCAGCATTTT.

The chain joins TRBV2 to TRBJ2-7; D assignment may be TRBD1 or TRBD2 (6 bases each). This CDR3 contains 14 residues. Germline CDR1 SNHLY, CDR2 FYNNEI. V dropped 4 bases and J dropped 3 bases, with 13 bases sitting between them. CDR3 nucleotides: TGTGCCAGCAGTGCCGGCGGGACACTCTACGAGCAGTACTTC. Protein sequence: CASSAGGTLYEQYF.

This clonotype was detected many times. The chain couples TRBV28 to TRBJ2-1; 13 nucleotides align to TRBD2. The germline V gene encodes CDR1 MDHEN and CDR2 SYDVKM. The V segment lost 5 bases and the J segment 4 bases; nucleotides outside the gene matches: 11. The CDR3 has 18 residues. CDR3 loop: CASSVTSGLAGTYNEQFF. Written as DNA, the CDR3 is TGTGCCAGCAGTGTAACCTCGGGACTAGCGGGAACGTACAATGAGCAGTTCTTC.

This clonotype was detected ten times or more. The chain couples TRBV7-3 to TRBJ1-1; TRBD1 aligns across 7 bases. From germline, CDR1 is SGHTA and CDR2 FQGTGA. Trimming took 5 bases from V and 0 from J; bases not matched to a gene: 9. The length of the CDR3 is 16 residues. As DNA, the CDR3 is TGTGCCAGCAGCATCGACAGGGTACCTCTGAACACTGAAGCTTTCTTT. As protein: CASSIDRVPLNTEAFF.

Many counts were recorded for this clonotype. V and J are TRBV12-3 or TRBV12-4 and TRBJ1-1; TRBD1 matches at 8 bases. CDR3 length equals 14 residues. V was pared by 8 bases and J by 0 bases, with 5 bases of the junction left unmatched. The CDR3 is CASHPGGLNTEAFF. CDR3 coding DNA: TGTGCCAGCCACCCAGGGGGCTTGAACACTGAAGCTTTCTTT.

Ten or more counts support this clonotype. The chain couples TRBV11-2 to TRBJ2-2, with 7 bases that match TRBD2. This CDR3 comprises 15 residues. The germline CDR1 and CDR2 sequences are SGHAT and FQNNGV. V dropped 1 base and J dropped 6; count of bases not matched to a gene: 5. CDR3 protein: CASSLVGRGAGELFF. In nucleotides, the CDR3 is TGTGCCAGCAGCTTAGTGGGGAGGGGCGCCGGGGAGCTGTTTTTT.

The gene calls are TRBV10-3 and TRBJ2-1, with 15 bases identical to TRBD2. The CDR3 is made up of 17 amino acids. V was clipped by 2 bases and J by 7 bases; unmatched bases: 6. Germline V gene data show CDR1 as ENHRY and CDR2 as SYGVKD. The CDR3 sequence: CAISEALGLAGGNEQFF. The CDR3 coding sequence is TGTGCCATCAGTGAGGCTCTTGGACTAGCGGGAGGGAATGAGCAGTTCTTC.

This chain links TRBV27 with TRBJ2-1; TRBD2 matches at 13 bases. V gave up 6 bases and J gave up 3 bases; unmatched junction bases: 8. Germline lookup yields CDR1 MNHEY and CDR2 SMNVEV (reference sequence). This CDR3 comprises 17 residues. The CDR3, as DNA: TGTGCCAGCAGCCCCGGACTAGCGGGGGAGCTCTACAATGAGCAGTTCTTC. The encoded protein is CASSPGLAGELYNEQFF.

Ten or more counts support this clonotype. V gene TRBV27 combines with J gene TRBJ2-3, with 8 bases fitting TRBD1. The CDR3 loop spans 15 amino acids. Trimming took 3 bases from V and 2 from J; bases not matched to a gene: 4. CDR1 is MNHEY, CDR2 SMNVEV, per germline (reference sequence). The CDR3 loop is CASSFWDRPTDTQYF. The CDR3, as DNA: TGTGCCAGCAGTTTCTGGGACAGGCCCACAGATACGCAGTATTTT.

This sequence joins TRBV6-2 or TRBV6-3 and TRBJ1-2, with a weak D call TRBD1 (5 bases). CDR3 length equals 13 residues. The germline V gene has CDR1 MNHEY and CDR2 SVGEGT. With 4 bases removed from V and 8 bases from J, the gap between germline ends came to 14 bases. The CDR3 DNA is TGTGCCAGCAGTTCCCCAGGGACTTCGGGCTACACCTTC. It is translated as CASSSPGTSGYTF.

This sequence joins TRBV6-1 and TRBJ2-7; the match to TRBD2 covers 15 bases. The CDR3 spans 19 residues. Germline V gene sequence: CDR1 MNHNS, CDR2 SASEGT. With 5 bases clipped from V and 0 bases from J, the junction kept 11 bases outside the gene matches. The CDR3 sequence: CASSRSLGTSGGSSYEQYF. CDR3 in DNA: TGTGCCAGCAGTCGTTCCCTCGGGACTAGCGGGGGGAGCTCCTACGAGCAGTACTTC.

Worth noting for this clonotype: A clone one base away is much larger, so this may be a read error. This chain joins TRBV2 and TRBJ2-3, with D perhaps given as TRBD1 or TRBD2 (5 bases each). The ends were cut back, 8 bases at V and 4 bases at J, with 22 bases in the middle. The CDR3 is 16 residues long. Germline V gene data show CDR1 as SNHLY and CDR2 as FYNNEI. The CDR3 DNA reads TGTGCCAGCCGCCCCGGGGCGGGCTTTTTCGCAGATACGCAGTATTTT. Translated: CASRPGAGFFADTQYF.

At least ten counts were recorded for this clonotype. This chain uses TRBV6-1 with TRBJ2-1; D remains ambiguous. This CDR3 region has 14 residues. The ends were cut back, 0 bases at V and 0 bases at J, with 3 bases in the middle. CDR1 and CDR2 from the germline V gene are MNHNS and SASEGT. CDR3 coding DNA: TGTGCCAGCAGTGAAGCGGGCTCCTACAATGAGCAGTTCTTC. It specifies CASSEAGSYNEQFF.